This T cell receptor beta chain was identified in a study of shared clonotypes between healthy human individuals. Approximately 82 million PBMCs were counted before genomic DNA extraction. To note about this clone: Its antigen is unidentified.

Germline CDR1 SGHRS, CDR2 YFSETQ. The CDR3 has 13 amino acids. V was clipped by 2 bases and J by 1 base, with 3 bases between them. Points from the study as a whole: Only blood was sampled; tissue repertoires likely differ.

Unsorted PBMC replicate PCRs drew on around 280 ng DNA, representing some 32,000 T cell genomes. Profiled with immunoSEQ multiplex PCR; TCRdb holds only in-frame clones, not every one. The table lists about 480,000 clones, 79% of them singletons. The chain uses TRBV5-1 and TRBJ2-2; no clear D. The receptor's source is a woman aged 40 to 49 in good health. Some clones in this sample may be carry-over from other donors' samples. The sequenced sample consisted of PBMCs. The DNA for the CDR3 is TGCGCCAGCAGCTTCGAGAACACCGGGGAGCTGTTTTTT. Amino acids: CASSFENTGELFF.